This TCR beta chain stems from a study of blood T cell repertoires in COVID-19. Study information: Specimens from acute and convalescent COVID-19 originated in the United States, Italy and Spain. Nucleic acid was either cDNA or gDNA, and it came from T cells, B-cell-depleted T cells, or PBMCs.

Germline loops: CDR1 SQVTM, CDR2 ANQGSEA. The V and J ends lost 0 bases and 4 bases respectively, with 13 bases between them. The CDR3 covers 15 residues. Per the study methods: Nucleated cell number was recorded as an estimate derived from reference gene primer amplification. TCRdb keeps only in-frame clones here, not all; method: immunoSEQ multiplex PCR. D and trimming were read from the DNA, whereas the V and J calls and clone size are those reported in that table. The sample yields about 90,000 clones, approximately 86% seen once. What was sequenced was peripheral blood. The source of this sequence is a man older than 75 with acute or convalescent COVID-19. The chain combines TRBV29-1 with TRBJ1-3; possible D gene TRBD1, 5 bases. CDR3 nucleotide sequence: TGCAGCGTTGAAGATCTCCGGACACCCGGAAACACCATATATTTT. Amino acid sequence: CSVEDLRTPGNTIYF.